A single sample is the source of the 27 T cell receptor beta chains below, sequenced in a study of OX40 agonist ivuxolimab in advanced cancers. Profiled with immunoSEQ multiplex PCR; TCRdb holds only in-frame clones, not every one. Here the sample spans tens of thousands of clones, about 87% being singletons. The material was CD4+ or CD8+ T cells sorted from blood, obtained in a trial of the OX40 agonist ivuxolimab. These receptors originate from an adult with an advanced solid tumor such as melanoma, head and neck, liver or kidney cancer.

The V gene is TRBV7-2, the J gene TRBJ2-7; TRBD1 might be the D (6 bases). The CDR3 spans 13 residues. The germline V gene has CDR1 SGHTA and CDR2 FQGNSA. V gave up 4 bases and J gave up 3 bases, with 10 bases separating them. DNA for the CDR3: TGTGCCAGCAGCTCGGGACACCGCTACGAGCAGTACTTC. This codes for CASSSGHRYEQYF.

The V and J genes are TRBV27 and TRBJ2-7; D remains ambiguous. Per germline, CDR1 MNHEY and CDR2 SMNVEV (reference sequence). V gave up 6 bases and J gave up 4 bases, with 19 bases separating them. CDR3 size: 15 residues. The CDR3 spells CASSPRVEGYYEQYF. The CDR3 DNA reads as TGTGCCAGCAGCCCTAGGGTAGAAGGGTATTACGAGCAGTACTTC.

This chain connects TRBV6-6 to TRBJ2-7; possibly TRBD1 or TRBD2 for D (6 bases each). This CDR3 region has 13 residues. The V gene's germline CDR1 is MNHNY and CDR2 SVGAGI (reference sequence). Trimming left V 10 bases short and J 6 bases short, with 19 bases between. The CDR3 here is CATRWGALSEQYF. The CDR3 nucleotides are TGTGCCACCCGTTGGGGGGCTCTTTCCGAGCAGTACTTC.

V gene TRBV6-1 combines with J gene TRBJ1-6; D not certain. Trimming pared 9 bases from V and 7 bases from J, leaving 7 bases between. Germline lookup yields CDR1 MNHNS and CDR2 SASEGT. The CDR3 has 11 amino acids. DNA for the CDR3: TGTGCCAGTCTAGGGAATTCACCCCTCCACTTT. It encodes CASLGNSPLHF.

This rearrangement joins TRBV5-6 to TRBJ1-1; maybe TRBD1 (5 bases). The CDR3 contains 12 residues. V was trimmed by 3 bases and J by 5 bases, leaving 8 bases between them. CDR1 and CDR2 (germline): SGHDT, YYEEEE. DNA of the CDR3: TGTGCCAGCAGCTGGGGGGAGACTGAAGCTTTCTTT. Amino acids: CASSWGETEAFF.

This clone was seen just once. The V and J genes are TRBV7-9 and TRBJ2-7, with 9 nucleotides matching TRBD1. This CDR3 is built from 15 residues. Germline CDR1 and CDR2: SEHNR and FQNEAQ (reference sequence). The junction had 8 bases not matched to a gene; V was cut back by 4 bases and J by 4 bases. CDR3 region: CASSSRDREQYEQYF. As DNA, the CDR3 is TGTGCCAGCAGCTCCCGGGACAGGGAACAATACGAGCAGTACTTC.

This chain connects TRBV5-6 to TRBJ2-7, with 10 bases identical to TRBD2. The CDR3 consists of 15 residues. Trimming cost V 2 bases and J 6 bases; bases outside gene matches: 8. The germline gives CDR1 SGHDT, CDR2 YYEEEE. In DNA, the CDR3 is TGTGCCAGCAGCTTAGAGACTAGCGGGTACCGCGAGCAGTACTTC. This encodes CASSLETSGYREQYF.

The chain uses TRBV19 and TRBJ2-5; D gene unclear. Trimming took 5 bases from V and 4 from J, leaving 11 bases between them. Per germline, CDR1 LNHDA and CDR2 SQIVND (reference sequence). CDR3 length equals 13 residues. CDR3 bases: TGTGCCAGTAGTCGGTCCAGCTTAGAGACCCAGTACTTC. Translating gives CASSRSSLETQYF.

This chain joins TRBV10-1 and TRBJ2-7; 8 nucleotides agree with TRBD2. Germline CDR1 WNHNN, CDR2 SYGVQD (reference sequence). V trimming: 2 bases; J trimming: 3 bases; junction bases outside the gene matches: 6. The CDR3 has 15 amino acids. CDR3 nucleotide sequence: TGCGCCAGCAGTGAGAAAGCGGGAGAGGGCTACGAGCAGTACTTC. Its translation is CASSEKAGEGYEQYF.

By share, this clone counts as medium-sized (0.01 to 0.1%). The chain uses TRBV30 and TRBJ1-2; D is undetermined. The CDR3 runs 12 residues. Trimming left V 0 bases short and J 8 bases short, with 10 bases between. From germline, CDR1 is GTSNPN and CDR2 SVGIG (reference sequence). CDR3 sequence: CAWSVLEGGYTF. The CDR3 DNA reads TGTGCCTGGAGTGTACTTGAGGGCGGCTACACCTTC.

The chain has TRBV23-1 and TRBJ1-4; 10 nucleotides line up with TRBD1. TRBV23-1 falls under the ORF class, with uncertain function. With 6 bases clipped from V and 8 bases from J, the junction kept 9 bases outside the gene matches. This CDR3 spans 15 amino acids. CDR3 DNA: TGCGCCAGCAGGGACAGGGGGATTACTCAGGAAAAACTGTTTTTT. As protein: CASRDRGITQEKLFF.

The rearrangement links TRBV27 to TRBJ1-1; D may be TRBD1 (5 bases). Germline assignment: CDR1 MNHEY and CDR2 SMNVEV (reference sequence). CDR3 length equals 13 residues. Trimming left V 0 bases short and J 3 bases short, with 5 bases between. Here the CDR3 DNA reads TGTGCCAGCAGTTTATCAGGGGACACTGAAGCTTTCTTT. Translated, it gives CASSLSGDTEAFF.

The rearrangement links TRBV21-1 to TRBJ2-5; the table gives TRBD2 as D, unverified against the DNA. TRBV21-1 is deemed a pseudogene. The CDR3 spans 14 residues. In DNA, the CDR3 is TGTGCCAGCAGCAAAGGGGGGGTCCAAGAGACCCAGTACTTC. It yields the protein CASSKGGVQETQYF.

This rearrangement joins TRBV27 to TRBJ2-7; 7 bases are a match to TRBD1. J lost 5 bases, V lost 6 bases, and 10 bases had no gene match. The length of the CDR3 is 14 residues. Germline CDR1 reads MNHEY; CDR2 reads SMNVEV (reference sequence). DNA for the CDR3: TGTGCCAGCAGCCAGACAGGGAGTTGGAACGAGCAGTACTTC. Translating gives CASSQTGSWNEQYF.

The chain uses TRBV5-8 and TRBJ1-2; TRBD1 aligns across 11 bases. V shed 4 bases, J shed 7 bases, and the junction held 12 bases outside the gene matches. The germline CDR1 and CDR2 sequences are SGHTS and YDEGEE. This CDR3 is 16 amino acids long. The CDR3 DNA sequence: TGTGCCAGCAGCGCAGGGGACAGGGGGTTCGGTTTTGGCTACACCTTC. Its translation is CASSAGDRGFGFGYTF.

This clone was seen only once. The chain employs TRBV11-2 and TRBJ1-1; weak D call: TRBD1 (5 bases). V was pared by 5 bases and J by 10 bases, with 17 bases between. Germline V lookup: CDR1 SGHAT, CDR2 FQNNGV. The CDR3 covers 13 residues. CDR3 sequence reads: CASSADLGGGAFF. CDR3 coding DNA: TGTGCCAGCAGCGCCGATCTGGGGGGGGGAGCTTTCTTT. Looking up the rest from reference TRBV11-2 and TRBJ1-1 gives the full variable domain: EAGVAQSPRYKIIEKRQSVAFWCNPISGHATLYWYQQILGQGPKLLIQFQNNGVVDDSQLPKDRFSAERLKGVDSTLKIQPAKLEDSAVYLCASSADLGGGAFFGQGTRLTVV.

J is TRBJ2-1 and V is TRBV7-9, with D tentatively TRBD1 (6 bases). The CDR3 runs to 14 residues. The germline CDR1 and CDR2 sequences are SEHNR and FQNEAQ (reference sequence). Trimming pared 5 bases from V and 10 bases from J, leaving 18 bases between. The CDR3: CASSTPGHQYEQFF. The CDR3 DNA sequence: TGTGCCAGCAGCACGCCGGGACATCAGTACGAGCAGTTCTTC.

This clone was detected once. V and J are TRBV4-2 and TRBJ2-3; D possibly corresponds to TRBD1 (5 bases). V lost 4 bases and J 4 bases, leaving 12 bases between the germline ends. This CDR3 has 14 residues. CDR1 is LGHNA, CDR2 YNFKEQ, per germline. As DNA, the CDR3 is TGTGCCAGCAGCCCTAACGTGGGGCCAGATACGCAGTATTTT. This gives the protein CASSPNVGPDTQYF.

The J gene is TRBJ2-5, the V gene TRBV2, with 9 bases fitting TRBD2. CDR3 size: 15 residues. V lost 3 bases and J lost 5; bases outside the gene matches: 7. CDR1 and CDR2 from the germline V gene are SNHLY and FYNNEI. In DNA, the CDR3 is TGTGCCAGCAGTGACGTAGTAGCGGGAGTGGAGACCCAGTACTTC. It is translated as CASSDVVAGVETQYF. The variable domain in full, with the rest retrieved from reference TRBV2 and TRBJ2-5, is EPEVTQTPSHQVTQMGQEVILRCVPISNHLYFYWYRQILGQKVEFLVSFYNNEISEKSEIFDDQFSVERPDGSNFTLKIRSTKLEDSAMYFCASSDVVAGVETQYFGPGTRLLVL.

Worth noting for this clone: Within the sample, other DNA sequences also encode this same CDR3. This chain links TRBV9 with TRBJ2-5, with 10 bases identical to TRBD2. The CDR3 consists of 16 residues. Germline CDR1 reads SGDLS; CDR2 reads YYNGEE. The V and J ends lost 3 bases and 4 bases, in that order; junction bases with no gene match: 9. As DNA, the CDR3 is TGTGCCAGCAGCGGGCCTAGCGGGAGAGCCGGAGAGACCCAGTACTTC. Residues: CASSGPSGRAGETQYF.

This sequence joins TRBV11-2 and TRBJ2-3, with 11 bases identical to TRBD1. V shed 2 bases, J shed 6 bases, and the junction held 4 bases outside the gene matches. CDR1 and CDR2 from the germline V gene are SGHAT and FQNNGV. The CDR3 sequence is 15 residues long. The CDR3 is CASSLFGQGADTQYF. CDR3 DNA: TGTGCCAGCAGCTTATTCGGACAGGGGGCTGATACGCAGTATTTT.

The rearrangement links TRBV27 to TRBJ1-5; 8 positions match TRBD1. The CDR3 sequence is 14 residues long. The V and J ends lost 2 bases and 5 bases, in that order; junction bases with no gene match: 2. The V gene's germline CDR1 is MNHEY and CDR2 SMNVEV (reference sequence). As DNA, the CDR3 is TGTGCCAGCAGTTTAGGACAGGGCGATCAGCCCCAGCATTTT. Translated, it gives CASSLGQGDQPQHF.

For the CDR3, the DNA is TGTGCCAGCACGACAGAGGGTGAAGCTTTCTTT. As protein: CASTTEGEAFF. This chain uses TRBV18 with TRBJ1-1, with a tentative D call TRBD1 (5 bases). V lost 8 bases, J lost 7 bases, and 11 bases lay in between. The CDR3 totals 11 residues. The germline gives CDR1 KGHSH, CDR2 LQKENI.

The chain joins TRBV15 to TRBJ2-1, with D unclear. Germline V gene lookup returns CDR1 LNHNV and CDR2 YYDKDF (reference sequence). The CDR3 is 13 residues long. V lost 3 bases and J 3 bases, leaving 6 bases between the germline ends. CDR3 in amino acids: CATSSWIYNEQFF. The CDR3 coding sequence is TGTGCCACCAGCAGTTGGATCTACAATGAGCAGTTCTTC.

The chain couples TRBV4-1 to TRBJ2-3, with D tentatively TRBD2 (5 bases). Germline V CDR1 and CDR2: MGHRA, YSYEKL. The ends were cut back, 1 base at V and 5 bases at J, with 10 bases in the middle. The CDR3 length is 14 residues. DNA of the CDR3: TGCGCCAGCAGCCAAGCTGAGCGGAGAGATACGCAGTATTTT. It yields the protein CASSQAERRDTQYF.

The rearrangement uses TRBV7-7 and TRBJ2-2; D ambiguous. Germline CDR1 reads SSHAT; CDR2 reads FNYEAQ (reference sequence). This CDR3 is 15 amino acids long. V gave up 2 bases and J gave up 6 bases, with 13 bases separating them. The CDR3 region has the DNA TGTGCCAGCAGCTTACTGGTGGCCGGCCCCGGGGAGCTGTTTTTT. This codes for CASSLLVAGPGELFF.

This clone occurred once. The chain links TRBV7-9 to TRBJ2-3, with D perhaps TRBD2 (6 bases). There are 15 residues in the CDR3. Trimming stripped 2 bases from V and 1 base from J, with 10 bases between. Germline V gene data show CDR1 as SEHNR and CDR2 as FQNEAQ (reference sequence). In nucleotides, the CDR3 is TGTGCCAGCAGCTTATTCGCGGGACGCACAGATACGCAGTATTTT. Translating it yields CASSLFAGRTDTQYF.